A single sample gave rise to the 10 T cell receptor beta chains below, sequenced in a study of regulatory T cells in long-lasting Graves disease. Time point defined: newly diagnosed GD, antithyroid drugs for less than 3 months. TCR sequences were obtained from RNA taken from PBMCs. CDR3 regions were amplified by Arm-PCR using iRepertoire HTBI primers to build TCR beta libraries. One entry per CDR3 protein results from TCRdb running MiXCR on the multiplex PCR reads. The sample shows 680,000 or so distinct CDR3 sequences, under 20% of them seen only once. These same data were also listed under a study on T cells in Graves' hyperthyroidism and ophthalmopathy.

Sequenced material: peripheral blood mononuclear cells (PBMCs), taken at new diagnosis, from a patient treated with antithyroid drugs. Every receptor here comes from a woman in her 30s with Graves disease.

The CDR3 DNA sequence: TGTGCCAGCAGAAGAGCGGGAGGGAACACCGGGGAGCTGTTTTTT. Residues: CASRRAGGNTGELFF. The chain links TRBV28 to TRBJ2-2, with 9 nucleotides matching TRBD2. This CDR3 region has 15 residues. Per germline, CDR1 MDHEN and CDR2 SYDVKM. The V gene end was trimmed by 6 bases and the J gene end by 1 base; junction bases not matched to a gene: 3.

This clonotype has just a few counts. At one of its ends the junction is not consistent with the germline gene, which may arise from a read error. The V gene is TRBV2, the J gene TRBJ2-2; no clear D gene. This CDR3 region has 13 residues. CDR1 is SNHLY and CDR2 is FYNNEI in the germline V gene. For the CDR3, the DNA is TGTGCCAGCAGTGTGGGCGGCACCGAGGAGCTGTTTTTT. Translating gives CASSVGGTEELFF.

Many counts were recorded for this clonotype. The CDR3 is CSVEEGTGSAYNEQFF. The CDR3 DNA follows: TGCAGCGTTGAGGAGGGGACAGGGAGCGCCTACAATGAGCAGTTCTTC. The V call is TRBV29-1, the J call TRBJ2-1; 9 nucleotides align to TRBD1. The CDR3 runs to 16 residues. V lost 3 bases and J lost 2; bases outside the gene matches: 8. Germline-derived CDR1 and CDR2 are SQVTM and ANQGSEA.

The chain couples TRBV7-8 to TRBJ1-1, with a tentative D call TRBD1 (5 bases). This CDR3 has 16 amino acids. Germline V gene lookup returns CDR1 SGHVS and CDR2 FQNEAQ. V shed 5 bases and J shed 3 bases, with 19 bases lying between them. The CDR3 sequence: CASSRNRGRKDTEAFF. CDR3 nucleotides: TGTGCCAGCAGCCGAAACCGGGGCCGGAAGGACACTGAAGCTTTCTTT.

This clonotype was recorded at least ten times. V gene TRBV28 combines with J gene TRBJ1-1; no definite D call. Germline values: CDR1 MDHEN, CDR2 SYDVKM. V was cut by 2 bases and J by 8 bases, with 6 bases left in between. The CDR3 has 11 amino acids. In nucleotides, the CDR3 is TGTGCCAGCAGTTTAACACAGGAAGCTTTCTTT. It yields the protein CASSLTQEAFF.

This chain joins TRBV18 and TRBJ2-7; 9 bases align to TRBD1. Looked up from germline, CDR1 is KGHSH and CDR2 is LQKENI. With 0 bases clipped from V and 2 bases from J, the junction kept 8 bases outside the gene matches. This CDR3 has 17 amino acids. The CDR3 sequence: CASSPPGGQGPTYEQYF. The CDR3, as DNA: TGTGCCAGCTCACCACCGGGAGGACAGGGGCCAACCTACGAGCAGTACTTC.

This clonotype was observed a few times. This chain joins TRBV11-2 and TRBJ2-1; 14 positions agree with TRBD2. Germline assignment: CDR1 SGHAT and CDR2 FQNNGV. There are 18 residues in the CDR3. J was trimmed by 8 bases and V by 5 bases; bases with no gene match: 14. In DNA, the CDR3 is TGTGCCAGCAGCCCGGGACTAGCGGGAGTTAAGAGTAGAGATGAGCAGTTCTTC. Translated, it gives CASSPGLAGVKSRDEQFF.

Concerning this clonotype: This may arise from a read error, as a much more abundant clone is one base away. This chain links TRBV27 with TRBJ2-1; D unclear. Germline V gene lookup returns CDR1 MNHEY and CDR2 SMNVEV (reference sequence). The CDR3 is 15 amino acids. The CDR3 reads CASTPRLTIYNEQLF. The CDR3 region has the DNA TGTGCCAGCACCCCGAGACTCACCATATACAATGAGCAGCTCTTC.

This clonotype was seen repeatedly, ten times or more. The chain recombines TRBV20-1 with TRBJ2-7, with D uncertain. Germline loops: CDR1 DFQATT, CDR2 SNEGSKA (reference sequence). The CDR3 consists of 11 residues. V lost 4 bases and J 4 bases, leaving 8 bases between the germline ends. The CDR3 nucleotides read TGCAGTGCTAAAACACCTTACGAGCAGTACTTC. Encoded protein: CSAKTPYEQYF.

About this clonotype: It differs at one base from a far larger clone, so likely a read error. The chain combines TRBV28 with TRBJ2-3; 10 bases agree with TRBD1. Gene TRBJ1-1 matches the end of the DNA better, so the J call may be wrong. Germline lookup yields CDR1 MDHEN and CDR2 SYDVKM. The length of the CDR3 is 19 residues. CDR3 coding DNA: TGTGCCAGCAGTCTGACCCTCGACAGGGGGCAATTGAGGGACGCTGAAGCTTTCTTT. It specifies CASSLTLDRGQLRDAEAFF.